This TCR beta chain appears in the sequencing data of a study of vaccination effects on CD4 cells after COVID-19. In the study overall: Sampling occurred 16 days and one week pre-vaccination in two convalescent patients. Study-wide results and caveats: Infection-derived and vaccine-derived clones contracted markedly late after vaccination.

This CDR3 is 15 amino acids long. Germline V gene lookup returns CDR1 SGHNT and CDR2 YYREEE (reference sequence). The V and J ends lost 0 bases and 3 bases respectively, with 11 bases between them. As regards this clone: Its antigen is still unknown.

Clones were sequenced by immunoSEQ multiplex PCR, and TCRdb holds only the in-frame ones, with some missing. Of 35,000 to 45,000 clones in the sample, around 70% are singletons; the top ten hold approximately 15%. Antigen-specific CD4+ T cell clonotypes were called by their expansion after viral peptide-pool culture in ViraFEST. Following 10 days of culture, CD4+ T cells were isolated. PCR confirmed that the person was infected with SARS-CoV-2 between March and December 2020. Wells each received 1.5 million to 2.5 million PBMC, cultured with around 10 IU/ml IL-2 and 10 ug/ml peptides. Days 3 and 7 saw half the medium replaced with IL-2 medium.

Sequenced material: CD4+ T cells from PBMCs cultured with HCoV-NL63 spike peptides, taken before COVID-19 vaccination. The chain has TRBV5-4 and TRBJ2-3, with no clear D. This sequence originates from a human donor who had a prior SARS-CoV-2 infection. CDR3 DNA sequence: TGTGCCAGCAGCTTGGGACTTCACCCTACAGATACGCAGTATTTT. Amino acids: CASSLGLHPTDTQYF.